Sequencing of this T cell receptor beta chain was carried out in a study of blood T cell repertoires in COVID-19. As for the study in general: Sample material is recorded as cDNA or gDNA derived from T cells, B-cell-depleted T cells, or PBMCs.

Some clones are missing from TCRdb's copy, which holds only in-frame ones; the method was immunoSEQ multiplex PCR. This table holds 540,000 or so clones, less than 90% found once. CDR1 and CDR2 from the germline V gene are LGHDT and YNNKEL (reference sequence). The V segment lost 6 bases and the J segment 7 bases; nucleotides outside the gene matches: 5. The CDR3 is made up of 14 amino acids. The receptor's source is a woman in her fifties or sixties with COVID-19, enrolled during active disease. Sequenced input: peripheral blood. The chain joins TRBV3-1 (or the pseudogene TRBV3-2) to TRBJ2-2, with 10 bases identical to TRBD2. The CDR3 DNA is TGTGCCAGCAGGGGACTAGCGAGCGGCGGGGAGCTGTTTTTT. This encodes CASRGLASGGELFF.